The rows below give T cell receptor beta chains drawn from one sample of a study of T cells in localized non-small cell lung cancer. Sequenced by immunoSEQ multiplex PCR; TCRdb stores in-frame clones only, minus some. This table holds 30,000 to 35,000 clones, less than 95% found once. The sequencing used peripheral blood mononuclear cells, collected before any cancer treatment. Every receptor here comes from a female donor older than 55 with stage II lung adenocarcinoma. Each CDR3 is given with its conserved first and last residue. A D gene is named only where the DNA matches it firmly. The listing skips clone size in some rows; elsewhere it reads once, few, many or a size class.

D: -; V: TRBV7-9; size: -; J: TRBJ2-7; DNA: TGTGCCAGCAGCACACCCGAATTTAGCCCTGGAATTATTTTGTACTTC; CDR3: CASSTPEFSPGIILYF
D: -; V: TRBV18; size: -; J: TRBJ2-5; DNA: TGTGCCAGCTCACTCCCGCGCGGGGTGGAAGAGACCCAGTACTTC; CDR3: CASSLPRGVEETQYF
D: TRBD1; V: TRBV6-5; size: -; J: TRBJ2-1; DNA: TGTGCCAGCGGAAACAGGGGAATCGCTAGGGAGCAGTTCTTC; CDR3: CASGNRGIAREQFF
D: -; V: TRBV5-1; size: -; J: TRBJ1-4; DNA: TGCGCCAGCAGCTCGTACTCCGGGTCCCAAAGACGTAATGAAAAACTGTTTTTT; CDR3: CASSSYSGSQRRNEKLFF
D: -; V: TRBV5-1; size: -; J: TRBJ1-1; DNA: TGCGCCAGCAGCTTGAACATTTTGAGGGGCACTGAAGCTTTCTTT; CDR3: CASSLNILRGTEAFF
D: TRBD1; V: TRBV30; size: -; J: TRBJ1-2; DNA: TGTGCCTGGAGTGTACAGGACAGGGGGAGGGGCTACACCTTC; CDR3: CAWSVQDRGRGYTF
D: -; V: TRBV10-3; size: -; J: TRBJ2-1; DNA: TGTGCCATCAGTGGCACCACAGGGAGCTCCTACAATGAGCAGTTCTTC; CDR3: CAISGTTGSSYNEQFF
D: -; V: TRBV29-1; size: -; J: TRBJ1-2; DNA: TGCAGCGTTCTGTCTCAGGACGAGGGTGGCTACACCTTC; CDR3: CSVLSQDEGGYTF
D: -; V: TRBV5-6; size: -; J: TRBJ1-2; DNA: TGTGCCAGCAGCTTACGCGCGACAGGCGGTTTAGGCTATGGCTACACCTTC; CDR3: CASSLRATGGLGYGYTF
D: TRBD1; V: TRBV5-1; size: -; J: TRBJ1-1; DNA: TGCGCCAGCAGCACCTCCGGGACAGGGAAGACATTT; CDR3: CASSTSGTGKTF
D: -; V: TRBV7-6; size: -; J: TRBJ2-3; DNA: TGTGCCAGCAGCTTAGGAGGGCTTCAAGATACGCAGTATTTT; CDR3: CASSLGGLQDTQYF
D: -; V: TRBV19; size: -; J: TRBJ2-2; DNA: TGTGCCACCCAAACCCTCCACCGTGACACCGGGGAGCTGTTTTTT; CDR3: CATQTLHRDTGELFF
D: -; V: TRBV21-1; size: -; J: TRBJ2-7; DNA: TGTGCCAGCAGCCGAATTCACCGACAGGGGGCCTACGAGCAGTACTTC; CDR3: CASSRIHRQGAYEQYF
D: -; V: TRBV28; size: -; J: TRBJ1-2; DNA: TGTGCCAGCAGTTTAGTCGGTGGCTATGGCTACACCTTC; CDR3: CASSLVGGYGYTF
D: -; V: TRBV6-5; size: -; J: TRBJ1-1; DNA: TGTGCCAGCAGCTTGACAGGGAACACTGAAGCTTTCTTT; CDR3: CASSLTGNTEAFF
D: -; V: TRBV11-2; size: -; J: TRBJ1-1; DNA: TGTGCCAGCAGCCCCGGCGGGGCGAACACTGAAGCTTTCTTT; CDR3: CASSPGGANTEAFF
D: -; V: TRBV11-2; size: -; J: TRBJ2-1; DNA: TGTGCCAGCAGCTTAGATCTCAGCGGGTCGAGCTCCTACAATGAGCAGTTCTTC; CDR3: CASSLDLSGSSSYNEQFF
D: -; V: TRBV11-3; size: -; J: TRBJ2-5; DNA: TGTGCCAGCAGCTTAGGGCGTCAGAGCCAAGAGACCCAGTACTTC; CDR3: CASSLGRQSQETQYF
D: TRBD1; V: TRBV9; size: -; J: TRBJ2-2; DNA: TGTGCCAGCAGCGGGGACAGTGTCACCGGGGAGCTGTTTTTT; CDR3: CASSGDSVTGELFF
D: -; V: TRBV27; size: -; J: TRBJ2-1; DNA: TGTGCCAGCAGCCCTCAGGACAGTAGCTCCTACAATGAGCAGTTCTTC; CDR3: CASSPQDSSSYNEQFF
D: TRBD2; V: TRBV28; size: -; J: TRBJ2-7; DNA: TGTGCCAGCAAACACGTGACTAGCGGCGCCTCCTACGAGCAGTACTTC; CDR3: CASKHVTSGASYEQYF
D: -; V: TRBV6-1; size: -; J: TRBJ2-3; DNA: TGTGCCAGCAGTGGTCTTAGCGCAGATACGCAGTATTTT; CDR3: CASSGLSADTQYF
D: -; V: TRBV19; size: -; J: TRBJ1-2; DNA: TGTGCCACTTCCGAGGACGGGATCTATGGCTACACCTTC; CDR3: CATSEDGIYGYTF
D: -; V: TRBV30; size: -; J: TRBJ1-2; DNA: TGTGCCTGGAGTGTTCCAGGCGGCTATGGCTACACCTTC; CDR3: CAWSVPGGYGYTF
D: -; V: TRBV30; size: -; J: TRBJ2-4; DNA: TGTGCCTGGAGTCGAGGGGGACCCAAAAACATTCAGTACTTC; CDR3: CAWSRGGPKNIQYF
D: -; V: TRBV28; size: -; J: TRBJ2-7; DNA: TGTGCCAGCACCTCCCTCGGACAGTCCTACGAGCAGTACTTC; CDR3: CASTSLGQSYEQYF
D: TRBD2; V: TRBV6-1; size: -; J: TRBJ2-3; DNA: TGTGCCAGCAGTGGGCCCCCGGTCGGGAGGGCCACAGATACGCAGTATTTT; CDR3: CASSGPPVGRATDTQYF
D: TRBD1; V: TRBV7-2; size: -; J: TRBJ1-2; DNA: TGTGCCAGCAGCGCCGACAGGGGGCGCATCTATGGCTACACCTTC; CDR3: CASSADRGRIYGYTF
D: TRBD2; V: TRBV9; size: -; J: TRBJ2-1; DNA: TGTGCCAGCAGCGCCCGTTTAGCGGGGGGATACAATGAGCAGTTCTTC; CDR3: CASSARLAGGYNEQFF
D: TRBD2; V: TRBV5-4; size: -; J: TRBJ2-7; DNA: TGTGCCAGCAGCTTGTCTGGCTCGGGAGGCGAGCAGTACTTC; CDR3: CASSLSGSGGEQYF
D: -; V: TRBV18; size: -; J: TRBJ1-5; DNA: TGTGCCAGCTCACCCCTCCGTGGGGGTCAGCCCCAGCATTTT; CDR3: CASSPLRGGQPQHF
D: TRBD1; V: TRBV28; size: once; J: TRBJ1-5; DNA: TGTGCCAGCAGCCCCGGGACAGCAGCATATAGCAATCAGCCCCAGCATTTT; CDR3: CASSPGTAAYSNQPQHF
D: -; V: TRBV2; size: once; J: TRBJ1-5; DNA: TGTGCCAGCAGAGGACAGACTAGCAATCAGCCCCAGCATTTT; CDR3: CASRGQTSNQPQHF
D: -; V: TRBV27; size: -; J: TRBJ2-5; DNA: TGTGCCAGCAGTTCATTCTCGTACCAAGAGACCCAGTACTTC; CDR3: CASSSFSYQETQYF
D: TRBD1; V: TRBV2; size: -; J: TRBJ1-1; DNA: TGTGCCAGCAGTGAGAGTAGGGGGCGAGTCACTGAAGCTTTCTTT; CDR3: CASSESRGRVTEAFF
D: -; V: TRBV6-5; size: -; J: TRBJ2-3; DNA: TGTGCCAGCAGTCCACCGTCGAAGTATACGCAGTATTTT; CDR3: CASSPPSKYTQYF
D: -; V: TRBV10-1; size: -; J: TRBJ2-2; DNA: TGCGCCAGCAGTGATGGACCGGAGAACACCGGGGAGCTGTTTTTT; CDR3: CASSDGPENTGELFF
D: TRBD1; V: TRBV18; size: -; J: TRBJ1-1; DNA: TGTGCCAGCTCACCGACCGGGACAGGGAACACTGAAGCTTTCTTT; CDR3: CASSPTGTGNTEAFF
D: -; V: TRBV5-1; size: -; J: TRBJ1-1; DNA: TGCGCCAGCAGCGCTGGACATCAACCGGCTGAAGCTTTCTTT; CDR3: CASSAGHQPAEAFF
D: TRBD1; V: TRBV7-2; size: -; J: TRBJ1-2; DNA: TGTGCCATCACTCCGGGACAGGGGGCGCGTGGCTACACCTTC; CDR3: CAITPGQGARGYTF
D: -; V: TRBV29-1; size: -; J: TRBJ1-2; DNA: TGCAGCGTGAGGGGCGGGGTCCTTAACTATGGCTACACCTTC; CDR3: CSVRGGVLNYGYTF
D: -; V: TRBV10-1; size: -; J: TRBJ2-7; DNA: TGCGCCAGCAGTGAGTCCGGGACGAGATTTTACGAGCAGTACTTC; CDR3: CASSESGTRFYEQYF
D: TRBD1; V: TRBV2; size: -; J: TRBJ2-2; DNA: TGTGCCAGGAGACAGGGGGCGAACACCGGGGAGCTGTTTTTT; CDR3: CARRQGANTGELFF
D: -; V: TRBV20-1; size: once; J: TRBJ1-2; DNA: TGCAGTGCCTCAGGGTTAGGCTACACCTTC; CDR3: CSASGLGYTF
D: -; V: TRBV5-1; size: -; J: TRBJ2-1; DNA: TGCGCCAGCAGCTTGGTGGTCGGGACCGACAATGAGCAGTTCTTC; CDR3: CASSLVVGTDNEQFF
D: -; V: TRBV30; size: few; J: TRBJ2-7; DNA: TGTGCCGGAGGGGGCGGGTCACCCGAGCAGTACTTC; CDR3: CAGGGGSPEQYF
D: -; V: TRBV5-6; size: -; J: TRBJ1-2; DNA: TGTGCCAGCAGCTTGGGCGGGACCGTCTATGGCTACACCTTC; CDR3: CASSLGGTVYGYTF
D: -; V: TRBV9; size: -; J: TRBJ1-4; DNA: TGTGCCAGCAGCGTTGCCGGGACCGGGAGGAGTGAAAAACTGTTTTTT; CDR3: CASSVAGTGRSEKLFF
D: TRBD2; V: TRBV4-2; size: few; J: TRBJ2-3; DNA: TGTGCCAGCAGCCAAGAATTGGGACTAGCGGAGCTCCCTTTCACAGATACGCAGTATTTT; CDR3: CASSQELGLAELPFTDTQYF
D: TRBD2; V: TRBV27; size: -; J: TRBJ2-3; DNA: TGTGCCAGCAGCCCAAGGTCCGGGCGGGAGTACGAAGGAAGAGATACGCAGTATTTT; CDR3: CASSPRSGREYEGRDTQYF
D: TRBD2; V: TRBV19; size: -; J: TRBJ2-1; DNA: TGTGCCAGTAGTAGGACTAGGAATGAGCAGTTCTTC; CDR3: CASSRTRNEQFF
D: TRBD1; V: TRBV6-5; size: -; J: TRBJ2-7; DNA: TGTGCCAGCAGACGGGACAGGGCGACCTACGAGCAGTACTTC; CDR3: CASRRDRATYEQYF
D: -; V: TRBV12-5; size: -; J: TRBJ2-3; DNA: TGTGCTAGTGCCTTGGGGCCCCAAGATACGCAGTATTTT; CDR3: CASALGPQDTQYF